These 23 T cell receptor beta chains were all obtained from the same sample, sequenced in a study of cytomegalovirus exposure and HLA in healthy donors. The PCR contained 60 Vbeta and 13 Jbeta primers. Assay used: immunoSEQ multiplex PCR; TCRdb lists only in-frame clones, some missing. The sample lists about 150,000 clones, 75% to 85% occurring once. Sequences were obtained from PBMCs. The receptor set was obtained from a middle-aged woman in good health and CMV-seropositive.

This chain uses TRBV6-5 with TRBJ2-7; 9 positions match TRBD1. CDR1 is MNHEY and CDR2 is SVGAGI in the germline V gene. The CDR3 has 16 residues. Germline trimming cut 4 bases from V and 6 bases from J; bases unmatched to any gene: 13. CDR3 nucleotide sequence: TGTGCCAGCAGTTTCGTAGGAGGGACAGGGTATGGCGAGCAGTACTTC. Protein: CASSFVGGTGYGEQYF.

The V gene is TRBV18, the J gene TRBJ1-1; weak D call: TRBD1 (6 bases). The germline gives CDR1 KGHSH, CDR2 LQKENI. The V end was cut by 5 bases, the J end by 0 bases, with 13 bases between. This CDR3 has 15 residues. CDR3 coding DNA: TGTGCCAGCTCATCAACCGGGACACTGAACACTGAAGCTTTCTTT. Its translation: CASSSTGTLNTEAFF. The whole variable domain, filled in from reference TRBV18 and TRBJ1-1, reads NAGVMQNPRHLVRRRGQEARLRCSPMKGHSHVYWYRQLPEEGLKFMVYLQKENIIDESGMPKERFSAEFPKEGPSILRIQQVVRGDSAAYFCASSSTGTLNTEAFFGQGTRLTVV.

This clone has a single count. The chain recombines TRBV6-5 with TRBJ2-2, with TRBD2 matching over 15 bases. The CDR3 spans 16 residues. J was trimmed by 7 bases and V by 4 bases; bases with no gene match: 4. Germline assignment: CDR1 MNHEY and CDR2 SVGAGI. This CDR3 is CASSSRGLAGGGELFF. In DNA, the CDR3 is TGTGCCAGCAGTTCGAGGGGACTAGCGGGGGGCGGGGAGCTGTTTTTT.

V is TRBV9 and J is TRBJ2-7, with D possibly TRBD1 on 5 matching bases. CDR1 SGDLS and CDR2 YYNGEE come from the germline V gene. The CDR3 loop spans 12 amino acids. The V gene lost 8 bases and the J gene lost 1 base, with 10 bases spanning the gap. CDR3 bases: TGTGCCAGTAGAACAGGTTCCTACGAGCAGTACTTC. Its translation: CASRTGSYEQYF.

This clone was counted between two and nine times. The V call is TRBV13, the J call TRBJ1-1; weak D call: TRBD1 (5 bases). The CDR3 extends over 13 amino acids. Germline V CDR1 and CDR2: PRHDT, FYEKMQ (reference sequence). V lost 5 bases and J 1 base, leaving 8 bases between the germline ends. The DNA of the CDR3 is TGTGCCAGCAGCCGACAGAGGAACACTGAAGCTTTCTTT. It specifies CASSRQRNTEAFF. The full variable domain, completed using reference TRBV13 and TRBJ1-1, is AAGVIQSPRHLIKEKRETATLKCYPIPRHDTVYWYQQGPGQDPQFLISFYEKMQSDKGSIPDRFSAQQFSDYHSELNMSSLELGDSALYFCASSRQRNTEAFFGQGTRLTVV.

V and J are TRBV10-2 and TRBJ2-4; 7 bases align to TRBD1. With 5 bases clipped from V and 2 bases from J, the junction kept 6 bases outside the gene matches. CDR1 is WSHSY, CDR2 SAAADI, per germline. This CDR3 is built from 15 residues. CDR3 in DNA: TGCGCCAGCAGTACACAGGGGTCGTCCAAAAACATTCAGTACTTC. This encodes CASSTQGSSKNIQYF.

V is TRBV6-5 and J is TRBJ1-2, with 7 positions matching TRBD1. The V gene end was trimmed by 6 bases and the J gene end by 1 base; junction bases not matched to a gene: 5. The germline gives CDR1 MNHEY, CDR2 SVGAGI. The CDR3 has 14 amino acids. CDR3 residues: CASRQGTINYGYTF. CDR3 DNA sequence: TGTGCCAGCAGACAGGGGACGATTAACTATGGCTACACCTTC.

The chain has TRBV5-5 and TRBJ1-1, with 7 bases that match TRBD1. The CDR3 is 16 amino acids. The germline V gene has CDR1 SGHKS and CDR2 YYEKEE (reference sequence). V trimming: 1 base; J trimming: 5 bases; junction bases outside the gene matches: 11. The DNA of the CDR3 is TGTGCCAGCAGCTTGAACGCGCAGGGGGTTAGGACTGAAGCTTTCTTT. Residues: CASSLNAQGVRTEAFF.

This clone has only one observation. This rearrangement joins TRBV19 to TRBJ2-2; D remains ambiguous. CDR1 and CDR2 (germline): LNHDA, SQIVND (reference sequence). V lost 7 bases and J 1 base, leaving 4 bases between the germline ends. CDR3 length: 12 amino acids. The CDR3 reads CASTRNTGELFF. The CDR3 DNA follows: TGTGCCAGTACCAGGAACACCGGGGAGCTGTTTTTT.

V is TRBV28 and J is TRBJ1-1; D gene uncertain. Germline V gives CDR1 MDHEN, CDR2 SYDVKM. This CDR3 has 13 amino acids. The germline V and J ends were trimmed by 3 bases and 6 bases, with 11 bases remaining between them. The CDR3 protein is CASSFVRGSEAFF. The CDR3 DNA follows: TGTGCCAGCAGTTTTGTTAGAGGGTCTGAAGCTTTCTTT.

This clone has more than one count but fewer than ten. This chain links TRBV20-1 with TRBJ2-5; D uncertain. The closer fit of TRBJ2-7 to the DNA end suggests the J call may be wrong. The CDR3 spans 10 residues. Per the germline V gene, CDR1 is DFQATT and CDR2 is SNEGSKA (reference sequence). The CDR3 protein is CSARDYEQYF. The CDR3, as DNA: TGCAGTGCTAGGGACTACGAGCAGTACTTC.

The chain uses TRBV19 and TRBJ1-5, with TRBD1 matching 7 bases. The germline CDR1 and CDR2 sequences are LNHDA and SQIVND (reference sequence). The CDR3 loop spans 13 amino acids. With 5 bases clipped from V and 11 bases from J, the junction kept 9 bases outside the gene matches. The CDR3 DNA reads as TGTGCCAGTAGTGGACAAACAGGGGAGGCCCAGCATTTT. Protein product: CASSGQTGEAQHF.

About this clone: One end of the junction does not line up with germline, which may come from a read error. The chain employs TRBV5-1 and TRBJ2-7; D might be TRBD1 (6 bases). Germline assignment: CDR1 SGHRS and CDR2 YFSETQ. This CDR3 has 14 residues. The CDR3 DNA follows: TGCGCCAGCAGCTTGGGGGGGCACTCCGACGAGCAGTACTTC. Protein: CASSLGGHSDEQYF.

The rearrangement joins TRBV29-1 to TRBJ2-3; D may be TRBD2 (6 bases). Looked up from germline, CDR1 is SQVTM and CDR2 is ANQGSEA. The CDR3 extends over 13 amino acids. The V gene lost 4 bases and the J gene lost 7 bases, with 15 bases spanning the gap. The DNA for the CDR3 is TGCAGCGTTGTCTTATACGGGGGAAATACGCAGTATTTT. It specifies CSVVLYGGNTQYF.

The gene calls are TRBV30 and TRBJ1-3; TRBD1 agrees at 7 bases. Germline V gene data show CDR1 as GTSNPN and CDR2 as SVGIG (reference sequence). The V gene end was trimmed by 2 bases and the J gene end by 2 bases; junction bases not matched to a gene: 9. This CDR3 spans 16 amino acids. As DNA, the CDR3 is TGTGCCTGGAGTTTGAGGACAGGTCCTACTGGAAACACCATATATTTT. Protein: CAWSLRTGPTGNTIYF.

This clone has just one count. This chain connects TRBV7-9 to TRBJ1-3, with D hard to call. The CDR3 extends over 15 amino acids. The germline V gene encodes CDR1 SEHNR and CDR2 FQNEAQ (reference sequence). Trimming removed 8 bases from V and 3 bases from J, with 17 bases in between. CDR3 residues: CASQDSLGYGNTIYF. In DNA, the CDR3 is TGTGCCAGCCAGGACTCCCTTGGCTATGGAAACACCATATATTTT.

This clone came up once. V is TRBV9 and J is TRBJ2-2; D is undetermined. The CDR3 extends over 14 amino acids. Trimming shortened V by 4 bases and J by 6 bases, and 13 bases separated the two germline ends. The germline gives CDR1 SGDLS, CDR2 YYNGEE. The CDR3 here is CASSPSQSSGELFF. The CDR3 DNA is TGTGCCAGCAGCCCGTCCCAGTCGTCCGGGGAGCTGTTTTTT.

The rearrangement joins TRBV5-1 to TRBJ2-3, with a tentative D call TRBD2 (6 bases). V was cut by 1 base and J by 2 bases, with 11 bases left in between. Germline values: CDR1 SGHRS, CDR2 YFSETQ. This CDR3 contains 15 residues. As DNA, the CDR3 is TGCGCCAGCAGCTTGCGGGAGCATCTCACAGATACGCAGTATTTT. This encodes CASSLREHLTDTQYF. The variable domain in full, with the rest retrieved from reference TRBV5-1 and TRBJ2-3, is KAGVTQTPRYLIKTRGQQVTLSCSPISGHRSVSWYQQTPGQGLQFLFEYFSETQRNKGNFPGRFSGRQFSNSRSEMNVSTLELGDSALYLCASSLREHLTDTQYFGPGTRLTVL.

This clone has only one observation. A read error may account for a junction end that differs from germline. The sample contains more than one DNA sequence encoding this CDR3. V is TRBV5-4 and J is TRBJ1-1, with a possible D match to TRBD1 (5 bases). Germline lookup yields CDR1 SGHNT and CDR2 YYREEE (reference sequence). The length of the CDR3 is 15 residues. CDR3 bases: TGTGCCAGCAGGTGGGGCGGAAGAATGAACACTGAAGCTTTCTTC. Protein: CASRWGGRMNTEAFF.

This clone was seen a handful of times. The J gene is TRBJ1-5, the V gene TRBV9, with 10 bases aligning to TRBD1. The germline gives CDR1 SGDLS, CDR2 YYNGEE. The CDR3 covers 21 residues. V trimming: 1 base; J trimming: 2 bases; junction bases outside the gene matches: 18. For the CDR3, the DNA is TGTGCCAGCAGCGTATCTCCTCGACAGGGGGCTTACCTTAGTGGCAATCAGCCCCAGCATTTT. It specifies CASSVSPRQGAYLSGNQPQHF. The complete variable domain, with remaining parts taken from reference TRBV9 and TRBJ1-5, reads DSGVTQTPKHLITATGQRVTLRCSPRSGDLSVYWYQQSLDQGLQFLIQYYNGEERAKGNILERFSAQQFPDLHSELNLSSLELGDSALYFCASSVSPRQGAYLSGNQPQHFGDGTRLSIL.

In DNA, the CDR3 is TGTGCCAGCAGCTTAGAGGGGGGGGGTGAAGCTTTCTTT. Amino acid sequence: CASSLEGGGEAFF. This chain links TRBV7-8 with TRBJ1-1; tentative D call: TRBD1 (6 bases). Germline CDR1 is SGHVS and CDR2 is FQNEAQ. The V end lost 1 base, the J end lost 7 bases, and 10 bases lay between the germline ends. The CDR3 contains 13 residues.

The chain links TRBV5-1 to TRBJ2-2; D might be TRBD2 (6 bases). The germline V and J ends were trimmed by 0 bases and 1 base, with 7 bases remaining between them. CDR3 length equals 15 residues. Looked up from germline, CDR1 is SGHRS and CDR2 is YFSETQ. The DNA of the CDR3 is TGCGCCAGCAGCTTGGTTAGCGGGAACACCGGGGAGCTGTTTTTT. Its translation is CASSLVSGNTGELFF.

This sequence joins TRBV10-3 and TRBJ1-5; tentatively, D is TRBD1 (5 bases). The CDR3 is 14 residues long. V was clipped by 8 bases and J by 4 bases, with 15 bases between them. CDR1 ENHRY and CDR2 SYGVKD come from the germline V gene. CDR3 loop: CAIGAGVGNQPQHF. DNA for the CDR3: TGTGCCATCGGGGCCGGAGTTGGGAATCAGCCCCAGCATTTT.